Described below is a single T cell receptor beta chain sequence and its context. Its antigen remains unidentified. Prepared libraries of TCR beta cDNA carried unique molecular identifiers. TCRdb fed the PCR reads into MiXCR, producing one record per CDR3 protein. The data contain 800,000 to 950,000 distinct CDR3 sequences, about 53% of them singletons. The data stem from a study of post-analysis software for immune sequencing data. Germline CDR1 reads SNHLY; CDR2 reads FYNNEI. This CDR3 region has 15 residues. V lost 5 bases to trimming and J lost 3 bases; unmatched junction nucleotides: 9. Whole-study results and caveats: Four or five TRBV segments were more frequent in patients than controls; TRBV5-6, TRBV5-1 and TRBV20-1 belonged to this group.

V gene TRBV2 combines with J gene TRBJ2-7, with 8 bases lining up with TRBD1. The sequence was collected from a girl aged 5-17 years with multiple sclerosis. The sample comprised blood. CDR3 loop: CASSSDRDRFYEQYF. Written as DNA, the CDR3 is TGTGCCAGCAGTTCCGACCGGGACAGGTTCTACGAGCAGTACTTC.